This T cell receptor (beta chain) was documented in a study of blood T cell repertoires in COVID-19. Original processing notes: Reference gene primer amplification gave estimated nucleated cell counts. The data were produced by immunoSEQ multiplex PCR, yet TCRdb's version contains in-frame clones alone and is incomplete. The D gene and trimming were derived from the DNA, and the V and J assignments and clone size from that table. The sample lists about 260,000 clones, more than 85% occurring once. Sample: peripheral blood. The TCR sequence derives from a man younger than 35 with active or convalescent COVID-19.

CDR3 loop: CASSSVSRRSQETQYF. The DNA of the CDR3 is TGTGCCAGCAGTTCGGTGTCGCGTCGATCTCAAGAGACCCAGTACTTC. The chain carries TRBV2 and TRBJ2-5; no definite D call. Deletions cut 5 bases from V and 2 bases from J, with 18 bases between. This CDR3 comprises 16 residues. Looked up from germline, CDR1 is SNHLY and CDR2 is FYNNEI.